This TCR beta chain was sequenced during a study of T cells in localized non-small cell lung cancer. Overall study findings and caveats: One tumor region alone was sequenced, and heterogeneity therefore remains possible. Peak T cell clonality was found in uninvolved adjacent lung, exceeding tumor. Elevated blood T cell density was associated with longer overall survival. Appearance in adjacent lung was seen for a median roughly 56 of the top 100 tumor clones.

The assay was immunoSEQ multiplex PCR, and TCRdb's table has in-frame clones only and misses some. The data hold more than 15,000 clones, with 70% to 90% observed a single time. In the case of this clone: The antigen remains undetermined.

The CDR3 spans 15 residues. The germline V and J ends were trimmed by 0 bases and 7 bases, with 13 bases remaining between them. Per the germline V gene, CDR1 is MNHNY and CDR2 is SVGAGI (reference sequence). This chain uses TRBV6-6 with TRBJ1-5, with D tentatively TRBD1 (5 bases). The sample in question was peripheral blood, obtained before any cancer treatment. This clonotype originated in a female donor older than 55 with stage III squamous cell lung carcinoma. The CDR3 bases are TGTGCCAGCAGTTACTCTGGCAGGGAAGGACAGCCCCAGCATTTT. Residues: CASSYSGREGQPQHF.